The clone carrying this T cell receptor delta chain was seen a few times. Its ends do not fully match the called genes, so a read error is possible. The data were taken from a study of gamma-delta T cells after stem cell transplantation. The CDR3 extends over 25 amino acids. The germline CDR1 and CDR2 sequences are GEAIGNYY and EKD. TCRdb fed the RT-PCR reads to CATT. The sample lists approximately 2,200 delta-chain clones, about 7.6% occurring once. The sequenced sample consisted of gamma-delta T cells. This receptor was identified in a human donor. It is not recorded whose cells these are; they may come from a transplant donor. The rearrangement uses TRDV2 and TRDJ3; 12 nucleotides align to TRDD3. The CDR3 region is CARDTGFPLPVLGDTSSWGARQMFF. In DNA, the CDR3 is TGTGCCCGTGACACAGGCTTTCCACTCCCCGTACTGGGGGATACTAGCTCCTGGGGCGCCCGACAGATGTTTTTC.